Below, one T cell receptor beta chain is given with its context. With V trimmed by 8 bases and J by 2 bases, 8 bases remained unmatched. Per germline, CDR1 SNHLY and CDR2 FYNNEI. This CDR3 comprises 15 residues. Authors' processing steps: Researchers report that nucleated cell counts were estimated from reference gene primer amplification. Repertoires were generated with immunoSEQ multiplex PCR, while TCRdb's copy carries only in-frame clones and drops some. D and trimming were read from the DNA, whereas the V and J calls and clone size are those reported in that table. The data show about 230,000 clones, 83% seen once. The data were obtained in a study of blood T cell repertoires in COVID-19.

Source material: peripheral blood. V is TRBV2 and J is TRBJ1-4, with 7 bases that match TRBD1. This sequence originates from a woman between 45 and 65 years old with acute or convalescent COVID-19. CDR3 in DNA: TGTGCCAGCTCTGACAGGGCGGGTACTAATGAAAAACTGTTTTTT. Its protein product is CASSDRAGTNEKLFF.